Shown below are 27 T cell receptor beta chains from a single sample sequenced in a study of T cell responses to AZD1222 COVID-19 vaccine. Using immunoSEQ multiplex PCR, the repertoire was profiled, and TCRdb retains in-frame clones only, with some absent. Of 150,000 to 200,000 clones listed, more than 75% are singletons. Source: peripheral blood, taken 28 days after the second AZD1222 dose. All receptors come from an adult who received the AZD1222 COVID-19 vaccine.

CDR3 in amino acids: CASSVEVYGYTF. CDR3 DNA sequence: TGTGCCAGCAGCGTAGAGGTCTATGGCTACACCTTC. V and J are TRBV9 and TRBJ1-2; D gene unclear. This CDR3 spans 12 amino acids. The V gene lost 0 bases and the J gene lost 4 bases, with 4 bases spanning the gap. Germline V lookup: CDR1 SGDLS, CDR2 YYNGEE.

V and J are TRBV2 and TRBJ1-1; 7 bases align to TRBD1. V shed 3 bases and J 4 bases; nucleotides not matched to a gene: 2. The CDR3 covers 13 residues. Germline lookup yields CDR1 SNHLY and CDR2 FYNNEI. CDR3 nucleotides: TGTGCCAGCAGTGATCAGGGGGGCACTGAAGCTTTCTTT. This gives the protein CASSDQGGTEAFF.

This clone was recorded only once. The chain recombines TRBV6-5 with TRBJ2-3, with D unresolved. Deletions cut 6 bases from V and 5 bases from J, with 12 bases between. This CDR3 has 13 residues. Germline V gene data show CDR1 as MNHEY and CDR2 as SVGAGI. Here the CDR3 reads CASRSARRDTQYF. The CDR3 bases are TGTGCCAGCAGGTCGGCCAGAAGAGATACGCAGTATTTT.

The chain links TRBV18 to TRBJ1-1; 7 bases line up with TRBD1. The CDR3 has 16 amino acids. Trimming cost V 1 base and J 1 base; bases outside gene matches: 6. Per the germline V gene, CDR1 is KGHSH and CDR2 is LQKENI. DNA for the CDR3: TGTGCCAGCTCACCACTGTCAGGGGGACAGAACACTGAAGCTTTCTTT. Its protein is CASSPLSGGQNTEAFF. The full variable domain, rest sourced from reference TRBV18 and TRBJ1-1, is NAGVMQNPRHLVRRRGQEARLRCSPMKGHSHVYWYRQLPEEGLKFMVYLQKENIIDESGMPKERFSAEFPKEGPSILRIQQVVRGDSAAYFCASSPLSGGQNTEAFFGQGTRLTVV.

This clone was observed a few times. This chain joins TRBV5-4 and TRBJ2-7, with D unclear. V was clipped by 1 base and J by 4 bases, with 6 bases between them. This CDR3 is built from 12 residues. In germline, CDR1 is SGHNT, CDR2 YYREEE (reference sequence). The CDR3 here is CASSLNGYEQYF. CDR3 coding DNA: TGTGCCAGCAGCTTGAACGGGTACGAGCAGTACTTC. The whole variable domain, filled in from reference TRBV5-4 and TRBJ2-7, reads ETGVTQSPTHLIKTRGQQVTLRCSSQSGHNTVSWYQQALGQGPQFIFQYYREEENGRGNFPPRFSGLQFPNYSSELNVNALELDDSALYLCASSLNGYEQYFGPGTRLTVT.

V and J are TRBV4-1 and TRBJ2-7; TRBD2 agrees at 7 bases. This CDR3 is 15 amino acids long. V was pared by 0 bases and J by 0 bases, with 2 bases of the junction left unmatched. The V gene's germline CDR1 is MGHRA and CDR2 YSYEKL. The CDR3 loop reads CASSQEGEGSYEQYF. DNA of the CDR3: TGCGCCAGCAGCCAAGAGGGGGAGGGCTCCTACGAGCAGTACTTC.

J is TRBJ1-4 and V is TRBV6-2 or TRBV6-3, with TRBD1 matching over 8 bases. The CDR3 sequence is 14 residues long. Germline values: CDR1 MNHEY, CDR2 SVGEGT. With V trimmed by 6 bases and J by 4 bases, 4 bases remained unmatched. This CDR3 reads CASSNRGNNEKLFF. The CDR3 bases are TGTGCCAGCAGCAACAGGGGGAATAATGAAAAACTGTTTTTT.

The chain recombines TRBV30 with TRBJ2-3; D may be TRBD2 (5 bases). Germline V CDR1 and CDR2: GTSNPN, SVGIG (reference sequence). V lost 0 bases, J lost 5 bases, and 9 bases lay in between. This CDR3 region has 13 residues. The chain's CDR3 is CAWSVTSVDTQYF. CDR3 nucleotides: TGTGCCTGGAGTGTAACTAGTGTAGATACGCAGTATTTT.

The chain uses TRBV28 and TRBJ2-1; 7 bases fit TRBD1. The CDR3 length is 15 residues. V dropped 6 bases and J dropped 1; count of bases not matched to a gene: 6. CDR1 and CDR2 (germline): MDHEN, SYDVKM. The CDR3 DNA reads as TGTGCCAGCAGCGGGCAGGGGGTATCCTACAATGAGCAGTTCTTC. Translating it yields CASSGQGVSYNEQFF.

A single count supports this clone. The V gene is TRBV9, the J gene TRBJ2-7; D is unresolved. V lost 0 bases, J lost 6 bases, and 13 bases lay in between. The CDR3 is 14 amino acids. CDR1 is SGDLS and CDR2 is YYNGEE in the germline V gene. The CDR3 sequence is CASSVARGRSEQYF. CDR3 bases: TGTGCCAGCAGCGTAGCTCGCGGACGGAGCGAGCAGTACTTC.

This sequence joins TRBV3-1 (or the pseudogene TRBV3-2) and TRBJ2-3, with D hard to call. V shed 1 base and J shed 2 bases, with 7 bases lying between them. The CDR3 is made up of 14 amino acids. Germline V gene lookup returns CDR1 LGHDT and CDR2 YNNKEL (reference sequence). CDR3 sequence: CASSQGIVTDTQYF. The CDR3 DNA sequence: TGTGCCAGCAGCCAAGGTATAGTCACAGATACGCAGTATTTT.

The J gene is TRBJ2-2, the V gene TRBV6-6, with TRBD2 matching 13 bases. CDR3 length: 16 amino acids. The germline CDR1 and CDR2 sequences are MNHNY and SVGAGI (reference sequence). V lost 8 bases and J lost 7; bases outside the gene matches: 10. The CDR3 reads CASCPGLAGLDGELFF. The CDR3 DNA sequence: TGTGCCAGCTGCCCGGGACTAGCGGGATTGGACGGGGAGCTGTTTTTT.

J is TRBJ2-1 and V is TRBV7-9; 11 positions match TRBD2. V shed 1 base and J 5 bases; nucleotides not matched to a gene: 1. Germline CDR1 and CDR2: SEHNR and FQNEAQ (reference sequence). The CDR3 sequence is 15 residues long. CDR3 region: CASSLVAGGNNEQFF. As DNA, the CDR3 is TGTGCCAGCAGCTTAGTAGCGGGAGGGAACAATGAGCAGTTCTTC.

V gene TRBV11-3 combines with J gene TRBJ1-1, with TRBD1 as a possible D gene (5 bases). This CDR3 region has 14 residues. Per the germline V gene, CDR1 is SGHNT and CDR2 is YENEEA. The V end lost 5 bases, the J end lost 1 base, and 11 bases lay between the germline ends. CDR3 residues: CASSPGAGNTEAFF. CDR3 DNA: TGTGCCAGCAGCCCCGGGGCAGGGAACACTGAAGCTTTCTTT.

The chain couples TRBV11-2 to TRBJ2-3, with no clear D. The V gene lost 0 bases and the J gene lost 7 bases, with 5 bases spanning the gap. CDR3 size: 12 residues. Germline V gene sequence: CDR1 SGHAT, CDR2 FQNNGV. DNA of the CDR3: TGTGCCAGCAGCTTAGAGCAAAATACGCAGTATTTT. Its translation is CASSLEQNTQYF.

V and J are TRBV27 and TRBJ2-7; D perhaps matches TRBD1 (5 bases). The germline V gene has CDR1 MNHEY and CDR2 SMNVEV (reference sequence). Trimming pared 4 bases from V and 1 base from J, leaving 11 bases between. There are 14 residues in the CDR3. CDR3 protein: CASSSVTASYEQYF. In DNA, the CDR3 is TGTGCCAGCAGTTCTGTGACAGCTTCCTACGAGCAGTACTTC.

CDR3 in DNA: TGTGCCAGCAGCCTTTGGGCCAACCCGGGAGAGCCCCAGCATTTT. It translates to CASSLWANPGEPQHF. The chain uses TRBV7-6 and TRBJ1-5, with D uncertain. This CDR3 spans 15 amino acids. V lost 5 bases and J 8 bases, leaving 19 bases between the germline ends. Per the germline V gene, CDR1 is SGHVS and CDR2 is FNYEAQ.

The CDR3 loop reads CASRVRTGNTYEQYF. The CDR3 DNA follows: TGTGCCAGCAGGGTCCGGACAGGGAACACCTACGAGCAGTACTTC. The chain recombines TRBV6-5 with TRBJ2-7, with TRBD1 matching over 8 bases. CDR3 size: 15 residues. The junction had 9 bases not matched to a gene; V was cut back by 6 bases and J by 2 bases. Looked up from germline, CDR1 is MNHEY and CDR2 is SVGAGI.

This chain links TRBV27 with TRBJ1-1, with D maybe TRBD1 (5 bases). This CDR3 is built from 13 residues. The germline CDR1 and CDR2 sequences are MNHEY and SMNVEV (reference sequence). V was pared by 5 bases and J by 1 base, with 8 bases between. The CDR3 sequence is CASSPQGNTEAFF. The CDR3 DNA follows: TGTGCCAGCAGTCCCCAGGGGAACACTGAAGCTTTCTTT.

The rearrangement joins TRBV29-1 to TRBJ2-7, with 9 bases identical to TRBD1. The ends lost 5 bases at V and 7 bases at J; junction bases unmatched: 6. The CDR3 runs 12 residues. Germline loops: CDR1 SQVTM, CDR2 ANQGSEA. CDR3 sequence reads: CSVRQGVGEQYF. CDR3 coding DNA: TGCAGCGTTCGACAGGGGGTGGGAGAGCAGTACTTC.

Regarding this clone: One end of the junction does not line up with germline, which may come from a read error. This chain links TRBV7-7 with TRBJ2-5; 12 bases agree with TRBD2. Per germline, CDR1 SSHAT and CDR2 FNYEAQ (reference sequence). CDR3 size: 14 residues. The CDR3 loop is CASSLGLAGETQYF. DNA of the CDR3: TGTGCTAGCAGCTTGGGACTAGCGGGAGAGACCCAGTACTTC.

The chain couples TRBV27 to TRBJ2-3; tentative D call: TRBD2 (5 bases). Trimming stripped 2 bases from V and 4 bases from J, with 13 bases between. Germline CDR1 and CDR2: MNHEY and SMNVEV (reference sequence). This CDR3 comprises 15 residues. The CDR3 region has the DNA TGTGCCAGCAGTTTAGATTCCGGGGTTGCAGATACGCAGTATTTT. Residues: CASSLDSGVADTQYF.

The chain recombines TRBV5-1 with TRBJ2-3; no clear D gene. The germline V gene has CDR1 SGHRS and CDR2 YFSETQ. V lost 4 bases and J 4 bases, leaving 7 bases between the germline ends. The CDR3 sequence is 12 residues long. Written as DNA, the CDR3 is TGCGCCAGCAGCCTCCACGCAGATACGCAGTATTTT. It encodes CASSLHADTQYF.

The rearrangement uses TRBV3-1 (or the pseudogene TRBV3-2) and TRBJ2-1, with D possibly being TRBD2 (7 bases). Germline CDR1 and CDR2: LGHDT and YNNKEL (reference sequence). The ends were cut back, 5 bases at V and 7 bases at J, with 15 bases in the middle. The CDR3 length is 14 residues. CDR3 sequence reads: CASSEGGRGNEQFF. CDR3 DNA: TGTGCCAGCAGCGAAGGGGGGAGGGGGAATGAGCAGTTCTTC.

Written as DNA, the CDR3 is TGTGCCAGCAGCGAATCCATCGGGGAGCTGTTTTTT. It yields the protein CASSESIGELFF. The chain carries TRBV9 and TRBJ2-2; D not resolved. Trimming pared 3 bases from V and 7 bases from J, leaving 7 bases between. The CDR3 has 12 amino acids. The V gene's germline CDR1 is SGDLS and CDR2 YYNGEE. Variable domain in full (rest from reference TRBV9 and TRBJ2-2): DSGVTQTPKHLITATGQRVTLRCSPRSGDLSVYWYQQSLDQGLQFLIQYYNGEERAKGNILERFSAQQFPDLHSELNLSSLELGDSALYFCASSESIGELFFGEGSRLTVL.

The genes are TRBV6-1 and TRBJ1-4; no clear D. Germline V gene lookup returns CDR1 MNHNS and CDR2 SASEGT. The length of the CDR3 is 16 residues. V shed 3 bases and J shed 5 bases, with 16 bases lying between them. The CDR3 sequence: CASSEKRTPQNEKLFF. CDR3 DNA: TGTGCCAGCAGTGAGAAGAGGACGCCGCAAAATGAAAAACTGTTTTTT.

This chain connects TRBV19 to TRBJ2-3; D call uncertain. The V gene lost 6 bases and the J gene lost 5 bases, with 15 bases spanning the gap. The CDR3 has 14 amino acids. Germline CDR1 LNHDA, CDR2 SQIVND (reference sequence). The CDR3 protein is CASSWTGYLDTQYF. Here the CDR3 DNA reads TGTGCCAGTAGCTGGACCGGATACTTAGATACGCAGTATTTT.